This section outlines one T cell receptor (beta chain) sequence together with its context. These data belong to a study of blood T cell repertoires in COVID-19. Study in general: Whether acute or convalescent, the COVID-19 samples came from the United States, Italy and Spain. In each case, the material was cDNA or gDNA derived from T cells, B-cell-depleted T cells, or PBMCs.

Measured with immunoSEQ multiplex PCR; TCRdb has only the in-frame clones, and not every one. The sample consists of about 100,000 clones, 75% to 90% of them appearing once. The sequence came from a man aged 55 to 70 with acute or convalescent COVID-19. The sequencing input was peripheral blood.

The CDR3 spells CASSLVGTSGSAGQNIQYF. The CDR3 bases are TGCGCCAGCAGCTTGGTTGGGACTAGCGGGAGCGCCGGTCAAAACATTCAGTACTTC. The genes are TRBV5-1 and TRBJ2-4, with TRBD2 matching over 14 bases. V gave up 0 bases and J gave up 5 bases; unmatched junction bases: 10. The CDR3 length is 19 residues. The germline gives CDR1 SGHRS, CDR2 YFSETQ.